These 23 T cell receptor beta chains came from one sample sequenced in a study of cytomegalovirus exposure and HLA in healthy donors. The PCR employed 60 Vbeta primers together with 13 Jbeta primers. Some clones are missing from TCRdb's copy, which holds only in-frame ones; the method was immunoSEQ multiplex PCR. This sample has 62,000 or so clones, with more than 75% found just once. The specimen sequenced was PBMCs. The receptors shown here come from a man between 18 and 35 years old in good health and CMV-seronegative.

The rearrangement joins TRBV30 to TRBJ1-6; 7 nucleotides match TRBD1. The CDR3 length is 13 residues. The V and J ends lost 8 bases and 4 bases, in that order; junction bases with no gene match: 5. CDR1 GTSNPN and CDR2 SVGIG come from the germline V gene (reference sequence). This CDR3 is CAQGTDYNSPLHF. Here the CDR3 DNA reads TGTGCCCAGGGGACAGATTATAATTCACCCCTCCACTTT.

The chain is built from TRBV5-1 and TRBJ2-7, with D tentatively TRBD1 (6 bases). Germline V gene lookup returns CDR1 SGHRS and CDR2 YFSETQ. This CDR3 contains 15 residues. V was cut by 3 bases and J by 0 bases, with 13 bases left in between. CDR3 coding DNA: TGCGCCAGCAGCTCCGCAACCAGGGGCTCCTACGAGCAGTACTTC. This translates into CASSSATRGSYEQYF.

This clone was seen a few times. The chain recombines TRBV12-5 with TRBJ1-5; D is unresolved. The germline CDR1 and CDR2 sequences are LGHNT and FRNRAP. V was trimmed by 8 bases and J by 2 bases, leaving 10 bases between them. This CDR3 spans 13 amino acids. CDR3 nucleotide sequence: TGTGCTAGTTCCGGGTATGGCAATCAGCCCCAGCATTTT. Translated: CASSGYGNQPQHF.

This chain links TRBV5-1 with TRBJ2-7; D is uncertain. Trimming took off 1 base at V and 4 bases at J, with 18 bases between the two ends. CDR3 size: 16 residues. In germline, CDR1 is SGHRS, CDR2 YFSETQ. The CDR3, as DNA: TGCGCCAGCAGCTTGTGGGCAGCTGGATTCGAATACGAGCAGTACTTC. It specifies CASSLWAAGFEYEQYF.

J is TRBJ2-1 and V is TRBV27, with 11 bases fitting TRBD2. V dropped 3 bases and J dropped 9; count of bases not matched to a gene: 7. The germline V gene encodes CDR1 MNHEY and CDR2 SMNVEV (reference sequence). The CDR3 extends over 15 amino acids. CDR3 nucleotides: TGTGCCAGCAGTTTCCGACTAGCGGGGTTAAGTGAGCAGTTCTTC. This translates into CASSFRLAGLSEQFF.

This chain uses TRBV25-1 with TRBJ1-1; D uncertain. CDR1 is MGHDK and CDR2 is SYGVNS in the germline V gene. The V end was cut by 3 bases, the J end by 0 bases, with 11 bases between. This CDR3 spans 15 amino acids. The CDR3 DNA is TGTGCCAGCAGTGATTGGACTGTGATGAACACTGAAGCTTTCTTT. Its protein product is CASSDWTVMNTEAFF.

This clone was found a few times. This rearrangement joins TRBV28 to TRBJ1-5; D gene uncertain. Germline V CDR1 and CDR2: MDHEN, SYDVKM. V was pared by 8 bases and J by 3 bases, with 11 bases between. This CDR3 has 13 amino acids. This CDR3 reads CASGRHINQPQHF. CDR3 nucleotides: TGTGCCAGCGGGCGACACATCAATCAGCCCCAGCATTTT.

This chain uses TRBV4-1 with TRBJ2-7, with TRBD1 identical over 8 bases. The germline CDR1 and CDR2 sequences are MGHRA and YSYEKL. The CDR3 is 15 amino acids. J gave up 0 bases and V 4 bases, and 5 bases lay outside the gene matches. The chain's CDR3 is CASSPGQGPSYEQYF. CDR3 sequence (DNA): TGCGCCAGCAGCCCTGGACAGGGCCCCTCCTACGAGCAGTACTTC.

CDR3: CASSSRTSGGAVEQFF. The CDR3 DNA reads TGTGCCAGCAGCTCCCGGACTAGCGGGGGGGCCGTTGAGCAGTTCTTC. The chain employs TRBV7-2 and TRBJ2-1; 15 positions match TRBD2. Germline values: CDR1 SGHTA, CDR2 FQGNSA. V shed 4 bases and J 9 bases; nucleotides not matched to a gene: 7. The CDR3 runs to 16 residues.

The genes are TRBV29-1 and TRBJ2-7; TRBD1 is a possible D gene (5 bases). V lost 5 bases and J lost 1, with 12 bases in between. Looked up from germline, CDR1 is SQVTM and CDR2 is ANQGSEA. CDR3 length equals 13 residues. CDR3 sequence: CSVMDTASYEQYF. The CDR3 coding sequence is TGCAGCGTTATGGACACGGCTTCCTACGAGCAGTACTTC.

This chain uses TRBV30 with TRBJ1-6; no definite D call. With 0 bases removed from V and 7 bases from J, the gap between germline ends came to 13 bases. Germline CDR1 GTSNPN, CDR2 SVGIG (reference sequence). The CDR3 contains 15 residues. CDR3 amino acids: CAWSVGGVGNSPLHF. The CDR3 nucleotides are TGTGCCTGGAGTGTAGGAGGAGTAGGGAATTCACCCCTCCACTTT.

V is TRBV5-1 and J is TRBJ2-2, with 12 bases aligning to TRBD1. The germline gives CDR1 SGHRS, CDR2 YFSETQ. The length of the CDR3 is 15 residues. The V gene end was trimmed by 4 bases and the J gene end by 5 bases; junction bases not matched to a gene: 3. The CDR3 bases are TGCGCCAGCAGCCAGGGACAGGGGGCAACCGGGGAGCTGTTTTTT. Encoded protein: CASSQGQGATGELFF.

The chain carries TRBV6-5 and TRBJ2-1, with 9 positions matching TRBD1. V lost 5 bases and J lost 2; bases outside the gene matches: 4. CDR3 length equals 15 residues. CDR1 and CDR2 from the germline V gene are MNHEY and SVGAGI. The CDR3 sequence: CASSRDRETYNEQFF. The CDR3 nucleotides are TGTGCCAGCAGTCGGGACAGGGAGACCTACAATGAGCAGTTCTTC.

The chain has TRBV10-2 and TRBJ1-1, with D possibly TRBD1 on 6 matching bases. Trimming left V 1 base short and J 8 bases short, with 11 bases between. Germline loops: CDR1 WSHSY, CDR2 SAAADI. The CDR3 spans 13 residues. The CDR3 DNA reads TGCGCCAGCAGTGAGTTGGGGGGGCGAGAAGCTTTCTTT. Translation gives CASSELGGREAFF.

Remarks on this clone: Its ends do not fully match the called genes, so a read error is possible. V is TRBV19 and J is TRBJ2-2, with 8 bases identical to TRBD2. In germline, CDR1 is LNHDA, CDR2 SQIVND (reference sequence). The CDR3 length is 12 residues. The CDR3 nucleotides read TGTGCCAGTGATAGCGGGGCCGGAGAGCTGTTTTTT. Amino acids: CASDSGAGELFF.

This chain uses TRBV2 with TRBJ2-7, with D possibly TRBD1 on 6 matching bases. This CDR3 has 13 amino acids. The germline V and J ends were trimmed by 11 bases and 2 bases, with 16 bases remaining between them. The V gene's germline CDR1 is SNHLY and CDR2 FYNNEI. As DNA, the CDR3 is TGTGCCGGATGCCGGGACAACACCTACGAGCAGTACTTC. Its translation is CAGCRDNTYEQYF. The full variable domain, rest sourced from reference TRBV2 and TRBJ2-7, is EPEVTQTPSHQVTQMGQEVILRCVPISNHLYFYWYRQILGQKVEFLVSFYNNEISEKSEIFDDQFSVERPDGSNFTLKIRSTKLEDSAMYFCAGCRDNTYEQYFGPGTRLTVT.

Comment on this clone: A read error may account for a junction end that differs from germline. The rearrangement joins TRBV18 to TRBJ1-1; no clear D. This CDR3 spans 13 amino acids. Germline CDR1 and CDR2: KGHSH and LQKENI. CDR3 bases: TGTGCCAGCTCACCACCGAACATCCCTGAAACTTTCTTT. This codes for CASSPPNIPETFF.

J is TRBJ2-3 and V is TRBV30; 7 positions agree with TRBD2. Per the germline V gene, CDR1 is GTSNPN and CDR2 is SVGIG (reference sequence). CDR3 length: 15 amino acids. V lost 7 bases to trimming and J lost 0 bases; unmatched junction nucleotides: 10. The CDR3: CASTRASGSTDTQYF. CDR3 sequence (DNA): TGTGCCTCCACCCGGGCTAGCGGAAGCACAGATACGCAGTATTTT.

This clone occurred once. This chain connects TRBV5-1 to TRBJ2-5; TRBD1 agrees at 7 bases. This CDR3 contains 13 residues. After removal of 2 bases from V and 4 bases from J, the junction contained 2 bases not matched to a gene. The germline V gene has CDR1 SGHRS and CDR2 YFSETQ. CDR3 sequence: CASSFDRVETQYF. Here the CDR3 DNA reads TGCGCCAGCAGCTTTGACAGGGTAGAGACCCAGTACTTC.

The chain employs TRBV7-8 and TRBJ1-3; D gene unclear. The germline gives CDR1 SGHVS, CDR2 FQNEAQ. This CDR3 is built from 11 residues. Trimming pared 5 bases from V and 9 bases from J, leaving 8 bases between. The CDR3 sequence: CASSPVRTIYF. CDR3 sequence (DNA): TGTGCCAGCAGCCCGGTTCGCACCATATATTTT.

The rearrangement joins TRBV18 to TRBJ1-2; 7 nucleotides line up with TRBD1. The CDR3 extends over 14 amino acids. Per the germline V gene, CDR1 is KGHSH and CDR2 is LQKENI. The V gene end was trimmed by 3 bases and the J gene end by 8 bases; junction bases not matched to a gene: 9. The CDR3 DNA is TGTGCCAGCTCACCCGACAGGGCGACACAGGGCTACACCTTC. Its translation: CASSPDRATQGYTF.

The chain couples TRBV10-3 to TRBJ1-2; D remains unclear. Per germline, CDR1 ENHRY and CDR2 SYGVKD. V was pared by 4 bases and J by 8 bases, with 11 bases between. The CDR3 is made up of 12 amino acids. This CDR3 reads CAISATISGYTF. In DNA, the CDR3 is TGTGCCATCAGTGCGACTATAAGCGGCTACACCTTC.

This clone has only a few counts. This chain uses TRBV7-3 with TRBJ2-1, with D tentatively TRBD2 (6 bases). V lost 11 bases to trimming and J lost 4 bases, with 18 bases between them. This CDR3 is 14 amino acids long. Germline-derived CDR1 and CDR2 are SGHTA and FQGTGA. The DNA of the CDR3 is TGTGCCCACAGCTTAGGCGGGGAGTACAATGAGCAGTTCTTC. It yields the protein CAHSLGGEYNEQFF.